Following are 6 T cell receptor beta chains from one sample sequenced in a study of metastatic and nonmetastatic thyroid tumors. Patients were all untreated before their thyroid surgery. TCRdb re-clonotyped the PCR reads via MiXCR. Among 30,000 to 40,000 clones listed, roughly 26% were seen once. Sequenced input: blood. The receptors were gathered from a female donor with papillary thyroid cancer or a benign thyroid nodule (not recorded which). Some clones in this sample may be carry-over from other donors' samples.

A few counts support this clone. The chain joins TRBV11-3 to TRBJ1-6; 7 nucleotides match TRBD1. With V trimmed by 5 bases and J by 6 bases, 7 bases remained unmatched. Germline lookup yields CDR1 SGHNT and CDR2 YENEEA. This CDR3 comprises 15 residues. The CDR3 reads CASSHTGAINSPLHF. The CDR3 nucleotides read TGTGCCAGCAGCCATACAGGGGCAATTAATTCACCCCTCCACTTT.

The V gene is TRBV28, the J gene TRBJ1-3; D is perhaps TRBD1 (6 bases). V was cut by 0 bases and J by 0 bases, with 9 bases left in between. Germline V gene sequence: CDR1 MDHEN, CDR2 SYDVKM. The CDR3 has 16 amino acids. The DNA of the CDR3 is TGTGCCAGCAGTTTATGGGGGGCCGCCTCTGGAAACACCATATATTTT. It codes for CASSLWGAASGNTIYF.

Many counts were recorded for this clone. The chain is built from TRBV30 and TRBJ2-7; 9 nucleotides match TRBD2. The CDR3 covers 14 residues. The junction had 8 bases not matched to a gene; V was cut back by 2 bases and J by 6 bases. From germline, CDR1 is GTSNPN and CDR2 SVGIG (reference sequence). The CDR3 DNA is TGTGCCTGGAGTTCCGGACTAGCGAGCGGCGAGCAGTACTTC. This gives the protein CAWSSGLASGEQYF.

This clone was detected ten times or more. The CDR3 coding sequence is TGTGCCAGCAGTAAGACTTCTTCCCACACAGATACGCAGTATTTT. Translating it yields CASSKTSSHTDTQYF. The V and J genes are TRBV6-1 and TRBJ2-3; no clear D. The germline gives CDR1 MNHNS, CDR2 SASEGT. The CDR3 runs to 15 residues. The ends were cut back, 5 bases at V and 2 bases at J, with 14 bases in the middle.

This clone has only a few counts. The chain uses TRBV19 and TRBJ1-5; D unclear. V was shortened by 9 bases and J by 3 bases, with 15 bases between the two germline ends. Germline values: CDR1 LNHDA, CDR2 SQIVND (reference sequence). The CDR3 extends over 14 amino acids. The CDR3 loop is CASNYCTVNQPQHF. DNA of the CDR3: TGTGCCAGCAACTACTGTACCGTCAATCAGCCCCAGCATTTT. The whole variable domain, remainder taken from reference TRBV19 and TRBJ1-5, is DGGITQSPKYLFRKEGQNVTLSCEQNLNHDAMYWYRQDPGQGLRLIYYSQIVNDFQKGDIAEGYSVSREKKESFPLTVTSAQKNPTAFYLCASNYCTVNQPQHFGDGTRLSIL.

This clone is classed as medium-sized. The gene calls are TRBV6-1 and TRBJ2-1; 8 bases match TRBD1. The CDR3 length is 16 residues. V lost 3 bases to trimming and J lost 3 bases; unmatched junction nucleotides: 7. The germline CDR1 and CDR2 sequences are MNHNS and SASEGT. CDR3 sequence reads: CASSDNTGTGYNEQFF. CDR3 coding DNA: TGTGCCAGCAGTGACAATACCGGGACAGGCTACAATGAGCAGTTCTTC.